Included here is one TCR beta chain sequence, with context. The data are from a study of control samples from healthy donors and cancer patients. Germline values: CDR1 SGHRS, CDR2 YFSETQ. Trimming removed 5 bases from V and 8 bases from J; junction bases left unmatched: 8. The CDR3 has 14 amino acids. The method was immunoSEQ multiplex PCR; TCRdb's version includes in-frame clones alone and lacks a portion of them. Of about 83,000 clones in the sample, around 91% were seen once. The sequence was obtained from a man aged 45-65 years in good health. V usage is TRBV5-1 and J usage is TRBJ1-4; 8 nucleotides line up with TRBD1. Sequencing was carried out using blood. The CDR3 DNA follows: TGCGCCAGCAGATCGGACAGGGAGGGGGAAAAACTGTTTTTT. Its translation: CASRSDREGEKLFF.